This T cell receptor (beta chain) was identified during a study of blood T cell repertoires in COVID-19. In the study overall: The origin of the acute and convalescent COVID-19 samples was the United States, Italy and Spain. From T cells, B-cell-depleted T cells, or PBMCs came the material, which was cDNA or gDNA.

This CDR3 is 14 amino acids long. V lost 5 bases, J lost 2 bases, and 13 bases lay in between. CDR1 and CDR2 from the germline V gene are SGHTA and FQGNSA. The authors' processing: Reference gene primer amplification in the assay estimated nucleated cell counts. Repertoires were generated with immunoSEQ multiplex PCR, while TCRdb's copy carries only in-frame clones and drops some. V and J calls plus clone size are reproduced from that table; the DNA served to infer D and trimming. The repertoire consists of about 520,000 clones, with approximately 85% occurring once and the leading ten covering approximately 2.9%.

Sequences were obtained from peripheral blood. The source is a human donor in a cohort sampled during active COVID-19. The rearrangement uses TRBV7-2 and TRBJ2-7, with D possibly TRBD2 on 6 matching bases. The CDR3 spells CASSPSGHAYEQYF. The CDR3 nucleotides read TGTGCCAGCAGCCCAAGCGGGCACGCCTACGAGCAGTACTTC.